A single sample is the source of the 27 T cell receptor beta chains below, sequenced in a study of shared clonotypes between healthy human individuals (TCRdb year 2020). CD8 naive samples consisted of CD45RO-negative cells that were positively selected for CCR7, yielding a CD45RA+CCR7+ population without TemRA cells. The receptor library was made with the immunoSEQ multiplex PCR assay. TCRdb re-hosts the immuneACCESS table, in-frame sequences only. Its copies lack some clones; in the studies checked, an unresolved V gene accounts for under half of them, and the cause for the rest is not known. For this sample there are around 1.9 million clones; approximately 94% appear just once. The ten largest clones capture around 1.7% of the sample. The material sequenced was naive CD8+ T cells from PBMCs. The sample's cell subset or site, from its label and the paper: CD45RA+CCR7+. These TCRs come from a young man in good health. Some clones in this sample may be carry-over from other donors' samples.

This sequence joins TRBV28 and TRBJ1-4; D uncertain. The CDR3 consists of 14 residues. CDR1 is MDHEN and CDR2 is SYDVKM in the germline V gene. The V end was cut by 3 bases, the J end by 8 bases, with 13 bases between. The CDR3 sequence is CASSFDGVREKLFF. CDR3 DNA sequence: TGTGCCAGCAGTTTCGACGGGGTGAGAGAAAAACTGTTTTTT.

The J gene is TRBJ1-1, the V gene TRBV2, with TRBD1 as a possible D gene (5 bases). This CDR3 has 12 residues. With 9 bases removed from V and 4 bases from J, the gap between germline ends came to 12 bases. The germline CDR1 and CDR2 sequences are SNHLY and FYNNEI. The CDR3 nucleotides read TGTGCCAGGACAGCGGTGGGCACTGAAGCTTTCTTT. It is translated as CARTAVGTEAFF.

The rearrangement joins TRBV29-1 to TRBJ2-4; possible D gene TRBD1, 6 bases. CDR1 and CDR2 (germline): SQVTM, ANQGSEA. The CDR3 has 12 amino acids. V lost 4 bases to trimming and J lost 8 bases, with 12 bases between them. This CDR3 is CSVVRGRDIQYF. The DNA of the CDR3 is TGCAGCGTTGTCAGGGGAAGGGACATTCAGTACTTC.

This chain links TRBV19 with TRBJ2-2; D unclear. CDR1 and CDR2 (germline): LNHDA, SQIVND (reference sequence). CDR3 length: 12 amino acids. V was cut by 5 bases and J by 6 bases, with 7 bases left in between. CDR3 coding DNA: TGTGCCAGTAGTGTTCGGGCCGGGGAGCTGTTTTTT. Residues: CASSVRAGELFF.

Comment on this clone: Additional DNA sequences in this sample encode the identical CDR3. The rearrangement joins TRBV27 to TRBJ2-1; 11 nucleotides agree with TRBD2. Germline loops: CDR1 MNHEY, CDR2 SMNVEV (reference sequence). The length of the CDR3 is 16 residues. The junction had 7 bases not matched to a gene; V was cut back by 3 bases and J by 6 bases. The CDR3 DNA is TGTGCCAGCAGTTTTATCCTAGCGGGAGGACCCAATGAGCAGTTCTTC. Translated: CASSFILAGGPNEQFF.

The rearrangement links TRBV7-9 to TRBJ1-4; the D is unclear. Germline CDR1 and CDR2: SEHNR and FQNEAQ (reference sequence). V was pared by 6 bases and J by 0 bases, with 5 bases between. This CDR3 comprises 13 residues. The CDR3 region has the DNA TGTGCCAGCAGTTCTCCAACTAATGAAAAACTGTTTTTT. Its protein product is CASSSPTNEKLFF.

The J gene is TRBJ2-5, the V gene TRBV2; no clear D. This CDR3 spans 13 amino acids. V lost 8 bases and J 3 bases, leaving 13 bases between the germline ends. CDR1 and CDR2 (germline): SNHLY, FYNNEI. CDR3 protein: CASLRSGEETQYF. In nucleotides, the CDR3 is TGTGCCAGCCTTCGATCGGGCGAAGAGACCCAGTACTTC.

The chain's CDR3 is CASSFELVGSTGELFF. The CDR3 DNA follows: TGCGCCAGCAGCTTCGAACTAGTCGGGAGCACCGGGGAGCTGTTTTTT. This chain joins TRBV5-1 and TRBJ2-2; a weak D match, TRBD2 (6 bases). V was pared by 2 bases and J by 4 bases, with 15 bases between. The CDR3 runs to 16 residues. Germline values: CDR1 SGHRS, CDR2 YFSETQ.

This clone occurred once. V gene TRBV4-1 combines with J gene TRBJ1-1; D gene ambiguous. Germline values: CDR1 MGHRA, CDR2 YSYEKL. V lost 2 bases to trimming and J lost 0 bases, with 10 bases between them. The CDR3 is 15 amino acids. Here the CDR3 reads CASSQMGALNTEAFF. In DNA, the CDR3 is TGCGCCAGCAGCCAAATGGGAGCTTTGAACACTGAAGCTTTCTTT.

The genes are TRBV10-2 and TRBJ2-5; TRBD1 matches 8 bases. This CDR3 has 15 residues. Looked up from germline, CDR1 is WSHSY and CDR2 is SAAADI. After removal of 6 bases from V and 5 bases from J, the junction contained 11 bases not matched to a gene. The DNA for the CDR3 is TGCGCCAGCAGCGAGGTTTCAGGGGGCGCGGAGACCCAGTACTTC. It is translated as CASSEVSGGAETQYF.

The CDR3 loop is CASSQGAGTTTYEQYF. The CDR3 bases are TGCGCCAGCAGCCAAGGGGCCGGGACAACCACCTACGAGCAGTACTTC. The rearrangement uses TRBV4-1 and TRBJ2-7; D perhaps matches TRBD1 (6 bases). Germline V CDR1 and CDR2: MGHRA, YSYEKL. Trimming cost V 1 base and J 2 bases, with 15 bases left between them. The CDR3 totals 16 residues.

The chain recombines TRBV13 with TRBJ2-6, with D unclear. Trimming cost V 0 bases and J 0 bases, with 6 bases left between them. The CDR3 consists of 16 residues. Germline V gene data show CDR1 as PRHDT and CDR2 as FYEKMQ (reference sequence). The CDR3 bases are TGTGCCAGCAGCTTAGGAACAGACTCTGGGGCCAACGTCCTGACTTTC. Protein product: CASSLGTDSGANVLTF.

The rearrangement uses TRBV2 and TRBJ2-1; 11 bases line up with TRBD2. The V gene end was trimmed by 11 bases and the J gene end by 2 bases; junction bases not matched to a gene: 8. Germline loops: CDR1 SNHLY, CDR2 FYNNEI. This CDR3 has 15 amino acids. The CDR3 here is CAGGLAGGTYNEQFF. The CDR3 region has the DNA TGTGCCGGGGGCCTAGCGGGAGGCACCTACAATGAGCAGTTCTTC.

The chain recombines TRBV5-1 with TRBJ2-1, with D tentatively TRBD1 or TRBD2 (7 bases each). The CDR3 sequence is 15 residues long. Germline V gene data show CDR1 as SGHRS and CDR2 as YFSETQ. V lost 4 bases and J 4 bases, leaving 15 bases between the germline ends. The CDR3 DNA follows: TGCGCCAGCAGCGAGGGGGCTAGCGGATACAATGAGCAGTTCTTC. This sequence encodes CASSEGASGYNEQFF.

This chain uses TRBV6-1 with TRBJ2-7, with TRBD1 identical over 9 bases. The V and J ends lost 2 bases and 2 bases, in that order; junction bases with no gene match: 4. The CDR3 has 15 amino acids. Germline CDR1 and CDR2: MNHNS and SASEGT. The CDR3 DNA is TGTGCCAGCAGTGAAACGGGACAGGGCACCTACGAGCAGTACTTC. Translation gives CASSETGQGTYEQYF.

This chain links TRBV11-3 with TRBJ2-5, with D perhaps matching TRBD1 (6 bases). The ends were cut back, 6 bases at V and 5 bases at J, with 10 bases in the middle. Germline CDR1 and CDR2: SGHNT and YENEEA. The CDR3 sequence is 12 residues long. In DNA form, the CDR3 reads TGTGCCAGCAGTTCAGGGGAGGAGACCCAGTACTTC. It codes for CASSSGEETQYF. Filled out from reference TRBV11-3 and TRBJ2-5, the complete variable domain reads EAGVVQSPRYKIIEKKQPVAFWCNPISGHNTLYWYLQNLGQGPELLIRYENEEAVDDSQLPKDRFSAERLKGVDSTLKIQPAELGDSAVYLCASSSGEETQYFGPGTRLLVL.

This sequence joins TRBV11-3 and TRBJ2-1, with TRBD2 matching 10 bases. The V segment lost 5 bases and the J segment 3 bases; nucleotides outside the gene matches: 7. Germline CDR1 SGHNT, CDR2 YENEEA. The CDR3 consists of 16 residues. CDR3 nucleotide sequence: TGTGCCAGCAGCCGGGGGCCTAGCGGGGGCTACAATGAGCAGTTCTTC. This sequence encodes CASSRGPSGGYNEQFF. Full variable domain (remainder filled in from reference TRBV11-3 and TRBJ2-1): EAGVVQSPRYKIIEKKQPVAFWCNPISGHNTLYWYLQNLGQGPELLIRYENEEAVDDSQLPKDRFSAERLKGVDSTLKIQPAELGDSAVYLCASSRGPSGGYNEQFFGPGTRLTVL.

The CDR3 sequence: CASSFGDADYGYTF. The CDR3 DNA reads TGCGCCAGCAGCTTCGGGGACGCAGACTATGGCTACACCTTC. The chain is built from TRBV5-1 and TRBJ1-2, with D possibly TRBD1 on 5 matching bases. The CDR3 is made up of 14 amino acids. Between the trimmed V and J ends, which lost 2 bases and 3 bases, there was a span of 11 bases. Germline lookup yields CDR1 SGHRS and CDR2 YFSETQ.

This rearrangement joins TRBV11-2 to TRBJ1-1; D gene uncertain. The CDR3 has 10 residues. The germline gives CDR1 SGHAT, CDR2 FQNNGV. V shed 5 bases and J shed 8 bases, with 6 bases lying between them. CDR3: CASSLLEAFF. DNA for the CDR3: TGTGCCAGCAGCCTACTGGAAGCTTTCTTT. Supplemented by reference TRBV11-2 and TRBJ1-1, the full variable domain reads EAGVAQSPRYKIIEKRQSVAFWCNPISGHATLYWYQQILGQGPKLLIQFQNNGVVDDSQLPKDRFSAERLKGVDSTLKIQPAKLEDSAVYLCASSLLEAFFGQGTRLTVV.

The rearrangement links TRBV28 to TRBJ2-2, with D perhaps matching TRBD1 (6 bases). Germline CDR1 and CDR2: MDHEN and SYDVKM. This CDR3 spans 14 amino acids. The V end lost 6 bases, the J end lost 4 bases, and 12 bases lay between the germline ends. In DNA, the CDR3 is TGTGCCAGCAGCCTATCAGGGGCCACCGGGGAGCTGTTTTTT. This encodes CASSLSGATGELFF. Complete variable domain (other parts from reference TRBV28 and TRBJ2-2): DVKVTQSSRYLVKRTGEKVFLECVQDMDHENMFWYRQDPGLGLRLIYFSYDVKMKEKGDIPEGYSVSREKKERFSLILESASTNQTSMYLCASSLSGATGELFFGEGSRLTVL.

The chain uses TRBV27 and TRBJ2-4, with D tentatively TRBD2 (6 bases). The CDR3 is 18 residues long. V was pared by 6 bases and J by 0 bases, with 21 bases between. Germline CDR1 reads MNHEY; CDR2 reads SMNVEV (reference sequence). CDR3 amino acids: CASRQFRDSRLAKNIQYF. The CDR3 nucleotides read TGTGCCAGCAGACAATTCCGGGACTCTAGACTAGCCAAAAACATTCAGTACTTC.

This clone has a single count. V is TRBV2 and J is TRBJ2-3, with D perhaps being TRBD1 or TRBD2 (6 bases each). Germline V CDR1 and CDR2: SNHLY, FYNNEI. The V end was cut by 5 bases, the J end by 5 bases, with 26 bases between. The CDR3 length is 18 residues. In nucleotides, the CDR3 is TGTGCCAGCAGTCCTCTGGGGGGCGCCACTGATTGGGTAGATACGCAGTATTTT. It yields the protein CASSPLGGATDWVDTQYF. Full variable domain (rest looked up from reference TRBV2 and TRBJ2-3): EPEVTQTPSHQVTQMGQEVILRCVPISNHLYFYWYRQILGQKVEFLVSFYNNEISEKSEIFDDQFSVERPDGSNFTLKIRSTKLEDSAMYFCASSPLGGATDWVDTQYFGPGTRLTVL.

This clone occurred a few times. This CDR3 is also generated by other DNA sequences in the sample. This chain uses TRBV7-9 with TRBJ1-2; D might be TRBD1 (6 bases). Looked up from germline, CDR1 is SEHNR and CDR2 is FQNEAQ (reference sequence). The ends were cut back, 1 base at V and 4 bases at J, with 7 bases in the middle. The CDR3 has 13 residues. The CDR3 bases are TGTGCCAGCAGCTTAGGGACAGTCTATGGCTACACCTTC. It yields the protein CASSLGTVYGYTF.

The chain uses TRBV7-6 and TRBJ2-7, with 7 bases lining up with TRBD2. CDR1 is SGHVS and CDR2 is FNYEAQ in the germline V gene. The CDR3 totals 14 residues. The J segment lost 7 bases and the V segment lost 2 bases, leaving 8 bases of the junction unmatched. The CDR3 DNA reads TGTGCCAGCAGCTTACTGGGGGGGACCGGGGAGCAGTACTTC. Translation: CASSLLGGTGEQYF.

The chain has TRBV25-1 and TRBJ1-4, with D perhaps TRBD1 (5 bases). The CDR3 consists of 18 residues. Germline V gene sequence: CDR1 MGHDK, CDR2 SYGVNS. V was pared by 2 bases and J by 5 bases, with 21 bases between. The CDR3 nucleotides read TGTGCCAGCAGTGAAGGGGTCGAACAGACAGCGAGGAATGAAAAACTGTTTTTT. Translation gives CASSEGVEQTARNEKLFF.

Comment on this clone: Other DNA sequences within the sample encode an identical CDR3. V usage is TRBV7-9 and J usage is TRBJ2-1; D unresolved. V was pared by 5 bases and J by 0 bases, with 11 bases between. CDR1 and CDR2 from the germline V gene are SEHNR and FQNEAQ (reference sequence). This CDR3 region has 15 residues. DNA of the CDR3: TGTGCCAGCAGCCTATCAGTGAGCTCCTACAATGAGCAGTTCTTC. This gives the protein CASSLSVSSYNEQFF.

The rearrangement joins TRBV28 to TRBJ1-2; TRBD1 might be the D (5 bases). Germline CDR1 MDHEN, CDR2 SYDVKM. Trimming left V 5 bases short and J 2 bases short, with 12 bases between. The CDR3 spans 14 residues. The CDR3 nucleotides read TGTGCCAGCAGTCCCTCTTGGGGCAACTATGGCTACACCTTC. This sequence encodes CASSPSWGNYGYTF.